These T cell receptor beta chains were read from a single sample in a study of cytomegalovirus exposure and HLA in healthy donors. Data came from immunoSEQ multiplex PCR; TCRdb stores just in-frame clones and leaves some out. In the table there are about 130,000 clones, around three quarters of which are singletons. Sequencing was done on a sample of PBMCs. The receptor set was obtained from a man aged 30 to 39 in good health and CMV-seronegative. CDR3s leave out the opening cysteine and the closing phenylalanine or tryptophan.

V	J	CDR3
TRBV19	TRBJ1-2	ASSIEGAGTGGYNYGYT
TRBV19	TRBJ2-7	ASSIAGDTYEQY
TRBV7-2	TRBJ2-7	ASSPRTGGLEQY
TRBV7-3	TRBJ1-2	ASSGPGQGAPHT
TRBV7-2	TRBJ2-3	ASSLAGVRTDTQY
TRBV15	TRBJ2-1	ATSSAGVGGNEQF
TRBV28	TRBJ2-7	ASSFRGPSSYEQY
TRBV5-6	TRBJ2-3	ASSEGLGADTQY
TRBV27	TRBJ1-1	ASSLSWQTNTEAF
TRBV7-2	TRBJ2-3	ASSLLPTQRDTQY